Listed here are 19 T cell receptor beta chains from one sample, sequenced in a study of blood T cell repertoires in COVID-19. Generated by immunoSEQ multiplex PCR, the TCRdb table keeps only in-frame clones and is missing some. The repertoire holds some 190,000 clones, with less than 85% as singletons. Sequences were obtained from peripheral blood. These receptors came from a woman of 80 years or more with COVID-19, enrolled during active disease.

This clone has just a few counts. The V gene is TRBV13, the J gene TRBJ2-7; 9 positions agree with TRBD1. V shed 9 bases and J 0 bases; nucleotides not matched to a gene: 6. The CDR3 consists of 14 residues. CDR1 and CDR2 from the germline V gene are PRHDT and FYEKMQ (reference sequence). The CDR3 loop reads CASGTGTYSYEQYF. The CDR3 DNA reads TGTGCCAGTGGGACAGGGACTTACTCCTACGAGCAGTACTTC.

The chain couples TRBV25-1 to TRBJ2-5, with a tentative D call TRBD1 (6 bases). In germline, CDR1 is MGHDK, CDR2 SYGVNS. Deletions cut 5 bases from V and 5 bases from J, with 12 bases between. The CDR3 has 13 amino acids. The CDR3 bases are TGTGCCAGCAGTTGGGGGCAGGGGGAGACCCAGTACTTC. Translated, it gives CASSWGQGETQYF. The full variable domain, its missing parts supplied by reference TRBV25-1 and TRBJ2-5, is EADIYQTPRYLVIGTGKKITLECSQTMGHDKMYWYQQDPGMELHLIHYSYGVNSTEKGDLSSESTVSRIRTEHFPLTLESARPSHTSQYLCASSWGQGETQYFGPGTRLLVL.

The V and J genes are TRBV18 and TRBJ2-5; D possibly corresponds to TRBD1 (6 bases). Germline CDR1 KGHSH, CDR2 LQKENI. Trimming pared 2 bases from V and 5 bases from J, leaving 12 bases between. The CDR3 consists of 14 residues. Here the CDR3 reads CASSPAARGETQYF. CDR3 DNA sequence: TGTGCCAGCTCACCAGCGGCTAGGGGGGAGACCCAGTACTTC.

This clone is labeled as medium-sized. The V and J genes are TRBV4-1 and TRBJ2-7; 7 positions agree with TRBD2. V shed 3 bases, J shed 6 bases, and the junction held 5 bases outside the gene matches. CDR3 length: 13 amino acids. CDR1 MGHRA and CDR2 YSYEKL come from the germline V gene. Written as DNA, the CDR3 is TGCGCCAGCAGCCAGGGACTATCGGGCGAGCAGTACTTC. It encodes CASSQGLSGEQYF.

The chain uses TRBV11-2 and TRBJ1-2; D ambiguous. Per germline, CDR1 SGHAT and CDR2 FQNNGV. Trimming removed 5 bases from V and 5 bases from J, with 15 bases in between. The CDR3 covers 14 residues. In nucleotides, the CDR3 is TGTGCCAGCAGCCTATCAAGTCCTTCGTATGGCTACACCTTC. Its translation is CASSLSSPSYGYTF.

The genes are TRBV19 and TRBJ2-6, with D possibly matching TRBD1 (5 bases). V lost 3 bases to trimming and J lost 2 bases, with 8 bases between them. The CDR3 is 15 amino acids. In germline, CDR1 is LNHDA, CDR2 SQIVND (reference sequence). The DNA of the CDR3 is TGTGCCAGTAGTATTTTCAGGGCTGGGGCCAACGTCCTGACTTTC. Amino acid sequence: CASSIFRAGANVLTF.

The chain uses TRBV4-2 and TRBJ2-5, with TRBD2 matching over 12 bases. Germline CDR1 reads LGHNA; CDR2 reads YNFKEQ. V lost 0 bases to trimming and J lost 4 bases; unmatched junction nucleotides: 12. The CDR3 is 19 amino acids. The CDR3 is CASSQDPGASGGARETQYF. CDR3 DNA sequence: TGTGCCAGCAGCCAAGACCCTGGGGCTAGCGGGGGGGCCCGAGAGACCCAGTACTTC.

The chain has TRBV7-6 and TRBJ1-1; D is unresolved. This CDR3 is built from 13 residues. Between the trimmed V and J ends, which lost 5 bases and 3 bases, there was a span of 10 bases. Germline V CDR1 and CDR2: SGHVS, FNYEAQ. DNA of the CDR3: TGTGCCAGCAGCCGTATCGGGGACACTGAAGCTTTCTTT. Its translation is CASSRIGDTEAFF.

This chain joins TRBV6-1 and TRBJ1-2; D is unresolved. The CDR3 runs 16 residues. V lost 0 bases to trimming and J lost 8 bases, with 19 bases between them. Per the germline V gene, CDR1 is MNHNS and CDR2 is SASEGT. DNA for the CDR3: TGTGCCAGCAGTGAAGCCGCGAGGGAAGCTCGTAGAGGCTACACCTTC. It specifies CASSEAAREARRGYTF.

The J gene is TRBJ2-7, the V gene TRBV5-1; TRBD2 matches at 9 bases. V lost 2 bases, J lost 5 bases, and 11 bases stayed unmatched. The CDR3 runs 16 residues. Germline assignment: CDR1 SGHRS and CDR2 YFSETQ. In DNA, the CDR3 is TGCGCCAGCAGCTTTAGTGTTAGCGGGGGAGGAAACGAGCAGTACTTC. Protein: CASSFSVSGGGNEQYF. Filled out from reference TRBV5-1 and TRBJ2-7, the complete variable domain reads KAGVTQTPRYLIKTRGQQVTLSCSPISGHRSVSWYQQTPGQGLQFLFEYFSETQRNKGNFPGRFSGRQFSNSRSEMNVSTLELGDSALYLCASSFSVSGGGNEQYFGPGTRLTVT.

The chain is built from TRBV10-3 and TRBJ1-5; tentative D call: TRBD1 (6 bases). V lost 6 bases and J lost 2, with 14 bases in between. Germline loops: CDR1 ENHRY, CDR2 SYGVKD. The CDR3 extends over 15 amino acids. CDR3 loop: CAISAGVEGNQPQHF. CDR3 in DNA: TGTGCCATCAGCGCAGGGGTTGAGGGCAATCAGCCCCAGCATTTT.

V usage is TRBV10-3 and J usage is TRBJ2-1, with a tentative D call TRBD1 (6 bases). CDR1 is ENHRY and CDR2 is SYGVKD in the germline V gene. The CDR3 runs to 14 residues. Trimming shortened V by 7 bases and J by 0 bases, and 10 bases separated the two germline ends. The CDR3 bases are TGTGCCATCAATCCGGACAGCTCCTACAATGAGCAGTTCTTC. This encodes CAINPDSSYNEQFF.

The count of this clone is one. The rearrangement links TRBV19 to TRBJ1-2; D is perhaps TRBD1 (5 bases). Germline loops: CDR1 LNHDA, CDR2 SQIVND (reference sequence). The CDR3 is 16 residues long. V was trimmed by 3 bases and J by 4 bases, leaving 18 bases between them. For the CDR3, the DNA is TGTGCCAGTAGTATGAGATCGAGCAGGGAGGTCTATGGCTACACCTTC. It codes for CASSMRSSREVYGYTF.

This chain uses TRBV5-1 with TRBJ2-7; the match to TRBD1 covers 7 bases. The CDR3 spans 13 residues. The V and J ends lost 4 bases and 3 bases, in that order; junction bases with no gene match: 4. Looked up from germline, CDR1 is SGHRS and CDR2 is YFSETQ. The CDR3 DNA sequence: TGCGCCAGCAGCGCCGGACAGGACTACGAGCAGTACTTC. It yields the protein CASSAGQDYEQYF. Looking up the rest from reference TRBV5-1 and TRBJ2-7 gives the full variable domain: KAGVTQTPRYLIKTRGQQVTLSCSPISGHRSVSWYQQTPGQGLQFLFEYFSETQRNKGNFPGRFSGRQFSNSRSEMNVSTLELGDSALYLCASSAGQDYEQYFGPGTRLTVT.

V usage is TRBV3-1 (or the pseudogene TRBV3-2) and J usage is TRBJ1-1, with D possibly being TRBD1 (6 bases). The V and J ends lost 2 bases and 6 bases respectively, with 16 bases between them. The CDR3 is 15 amino acids. CDR1 LGHDT and CDR2 YNNKEL come from the germline V gene (reference sequence). The CDR3 DNA sequence: TGTGCCAGCAGCCAACTGACAGGCTGGGACGCTGAAGCTTTCTTT. Translated: CASSQLTGWDAEAFF.

A few counts support this clone. V usage is TRBV5-4 and J usage is TRBJ1-5; 9 positions match TRBD1. The CDR3 contains 16 residues. Germline V gene sequence: CDR1 SGHNT, CDR2 YYREEE (reference sequence). Trimming cost V 4 bases and J 7 bases; bases outside gene matches: 12. CDR3 region: CASSLKTGGREQPQHF. CDR3 nucleotide sequence: TGTGCCAGCAGCCTGAAAACAGGGGGCAGGGAACAGCCCCAGCATTTT.

The V and J genes are TRBV28 and TRBJ1-6; 7 bases align to TRBD1. The germline gives CDR1 MDHEN, CDR2 SYDVKM. The CDR3 has 15 residues. The ends lost 4 bases at V and 10 bases at J; junction bases unmatched: 10. CDR3 residues: CASSSPGQLTSPLHF. In nucleotides, the CDR3 is TGTGCCAGCAGTTCTCCGGGACAGTTGACCTCACCCCTCCACTTT.

V gene TRBV6-5 combines with J gene TRBJ1-4; a weak D match, TRBD1 (5 bases). This CDR3 spans 13 amino acids. Germline V gene lookup returns CDR1 MNHEY and CDR2 SVGAGI. V shed 6 bases and J shed 6 bases, with 11 bases lying between them. In nucleotides, the CDR3 is TGTGCCAGCAGCCGACAGAGAGATGAAAAACTGTTTTTT. It is translated as CASSRQRDEKLFF.

The gene calls are TRBV25-1 and TRBJ2-7, with 7 bases lining up with TRBD2. Germline CDR1 reads MGHDK; CDR2 reads SYGVNS. V was clipped by 4 bases and J by 7 bases; unmatched bases: 7. This CDR3 contains 13 residues. DNA for the CDR3: TGTGCCAGCAGTGTACGGGGGGACGGGGAGCAGTACTTC. Translating gives CASSVRGDGEQYF.